This T cell receptor beta chain was sequenced for a study of cytomegalovirus exposure and HLA in healthy donors. Study background: The approximately 120 validation repertoires, a later analysis reported, used the same platform as the 700 or so repertoires from the first cohort.

Unmatched junction bases numbered 6, after V lost 1 base and J lost 5 bases. The germline V gene has CDR1 LGHNA and CDR2 YSLEER. The length of the CDR3 is 15 residues. Clones were read by immunoSEQ multiplex PCR, and TCRdb kept only the in-frame ones, dropping some. The sample consists of about 160,000 clones, approximately 96% of them appearing once. Findings and caveats of the study: There were 150 to 200 TCR beta chains listed as cytomegalovirus-associated. The tendency of first-cohort TCR clusters to co-occur in the 90 to 150 validation repertoires was the finding of a later analysis.

On this clone itself: Its antigen is currently unknown.

This TCR was sampled from a woman aged 18-35 years in good health and CMV-seronegative. The specimen sequenced was PBMCs. The V gene is TRBV4-3, the J gene TRBJ1-2, with 8 positions matching TRBD1. The CDR3 coding sequence is TGCGCCAGCAGCCAAGTCCTGCAGGGGGCTTATGGCTACACCTTC. This gives the protein CASSQVLQGAYGYTF.